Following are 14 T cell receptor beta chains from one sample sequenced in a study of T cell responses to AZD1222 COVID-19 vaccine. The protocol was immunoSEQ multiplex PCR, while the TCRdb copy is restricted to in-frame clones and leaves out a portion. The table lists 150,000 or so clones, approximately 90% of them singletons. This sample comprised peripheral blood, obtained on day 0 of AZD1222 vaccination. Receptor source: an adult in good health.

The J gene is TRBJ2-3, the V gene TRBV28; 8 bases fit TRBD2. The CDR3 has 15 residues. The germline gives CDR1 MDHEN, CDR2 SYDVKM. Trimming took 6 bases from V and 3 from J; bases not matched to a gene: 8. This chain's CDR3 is CASSRLAGLTDTQYF. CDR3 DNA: TGTGCCAGCAGCCGATTAGCGGGGTTGACAGATACGCAGTATTTT.

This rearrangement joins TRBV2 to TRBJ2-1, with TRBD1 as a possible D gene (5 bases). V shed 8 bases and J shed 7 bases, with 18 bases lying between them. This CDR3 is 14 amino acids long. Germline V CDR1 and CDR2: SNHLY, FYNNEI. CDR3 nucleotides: TGTGCCAGCCGAACAGGTTCCCTGGGGAATGAGCAGTTCTTC. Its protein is CASRTGSLGNEQFF.

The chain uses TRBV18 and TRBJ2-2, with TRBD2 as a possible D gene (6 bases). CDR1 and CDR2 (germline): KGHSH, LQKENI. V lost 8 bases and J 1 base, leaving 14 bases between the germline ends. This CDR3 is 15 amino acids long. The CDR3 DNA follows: TGTGCCAGCCCTAGGAGGGGAGAGAACACCGGGGAGCTGTTTTTT. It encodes CASPRRGENTGELFF. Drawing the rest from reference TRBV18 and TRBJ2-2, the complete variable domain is NAGVMQNPRHLVRRRGQEARLRCSPMKGHSHVYWYRQLPEEGLKFMVYLQKENIIDESGMPKERFSAEFPKEGPSILRIQQVVRGDSAAYFCASPRRGENTGELFFGEGSRLTVL.

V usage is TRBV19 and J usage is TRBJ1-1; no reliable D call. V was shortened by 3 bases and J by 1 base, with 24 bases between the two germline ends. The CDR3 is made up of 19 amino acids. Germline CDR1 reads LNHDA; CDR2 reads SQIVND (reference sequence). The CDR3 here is CASSIAPARLGVANTEAFF. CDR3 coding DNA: TGTGCCAGTAGTATTGCCCCTGCTCGGTTAGGTGTAGCGAACACTGAAGCTTTCTTT.

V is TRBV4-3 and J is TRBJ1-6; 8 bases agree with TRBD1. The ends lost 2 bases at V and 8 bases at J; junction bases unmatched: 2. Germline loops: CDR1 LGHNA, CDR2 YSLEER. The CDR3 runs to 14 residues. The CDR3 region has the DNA TGCGCCAGCAGCCAACGACAGGGGTATTCACCCCTCCACTTT. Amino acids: CASSQRQGYSPLHF.

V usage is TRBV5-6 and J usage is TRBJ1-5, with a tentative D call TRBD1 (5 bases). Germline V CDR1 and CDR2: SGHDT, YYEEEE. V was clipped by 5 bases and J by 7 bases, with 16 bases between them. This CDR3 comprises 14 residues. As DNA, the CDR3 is TGTGCCAGCAGTTTAAACCAGGGTGGACAGCCCCAGCATTTT. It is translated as CASSLNQGGQPQHF.

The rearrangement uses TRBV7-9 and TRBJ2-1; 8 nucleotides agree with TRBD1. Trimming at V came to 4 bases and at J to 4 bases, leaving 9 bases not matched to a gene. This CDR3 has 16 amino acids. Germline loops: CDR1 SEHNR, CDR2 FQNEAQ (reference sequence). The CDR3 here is CASSSDRGEGYNEQFF. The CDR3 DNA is TGTGCCAGCAGCTCAGACAGGGGAGAAGGTTACAATGAGCAGTTCTTC.

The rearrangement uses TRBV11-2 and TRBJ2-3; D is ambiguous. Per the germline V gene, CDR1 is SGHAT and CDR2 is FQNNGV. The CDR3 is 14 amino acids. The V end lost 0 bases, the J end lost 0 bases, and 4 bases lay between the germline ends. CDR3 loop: CASSLDRSTDTQYF. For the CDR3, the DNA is TGTGCCAGCAGCTTAGATCGCAGCACAGATACGCAGTATTTT.

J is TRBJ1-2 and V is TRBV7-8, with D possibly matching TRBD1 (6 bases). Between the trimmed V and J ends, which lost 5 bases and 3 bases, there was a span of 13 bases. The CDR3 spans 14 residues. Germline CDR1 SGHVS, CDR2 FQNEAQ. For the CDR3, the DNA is TGTGCCAGCAGCCCAGGGGCAGCCTACTATGGCTACACCTTC. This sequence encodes CASSPGAAYYGYTF.

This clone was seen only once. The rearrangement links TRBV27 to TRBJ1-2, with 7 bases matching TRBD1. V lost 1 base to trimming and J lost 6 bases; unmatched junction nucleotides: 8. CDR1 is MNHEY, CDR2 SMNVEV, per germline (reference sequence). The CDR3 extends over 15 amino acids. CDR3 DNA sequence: TGTGCCAGCAGTTTATATCAGACAGGGTTTAATGGCTACACCTTC. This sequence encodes CASSLYQTGFNGYTF.

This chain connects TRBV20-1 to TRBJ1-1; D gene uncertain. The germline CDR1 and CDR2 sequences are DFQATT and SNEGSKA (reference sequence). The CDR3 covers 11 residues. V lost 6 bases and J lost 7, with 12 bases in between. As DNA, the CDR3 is TGCAGTGCAGGGCGGGTCGTTGAAGCTTTCTTT. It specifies CSAGRVVEAFF.

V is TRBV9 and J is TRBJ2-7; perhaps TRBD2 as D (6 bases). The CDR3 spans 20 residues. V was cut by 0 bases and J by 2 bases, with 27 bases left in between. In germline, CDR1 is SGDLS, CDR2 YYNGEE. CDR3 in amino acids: CASSVGSDLPPYGGTYEQYF. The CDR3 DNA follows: TGTGCCAGCAGCGTAGGGTCAGACTTACCCCCTTATGGCGGGACCTACGAGCAGTACTTC.

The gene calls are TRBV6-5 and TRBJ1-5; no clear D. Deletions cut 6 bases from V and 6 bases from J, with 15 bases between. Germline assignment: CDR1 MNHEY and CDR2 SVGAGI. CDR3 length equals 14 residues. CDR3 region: CASSPSSVRQPQHF. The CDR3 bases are TGTGCCAGCAGCCCATCCTCAGTACGTCAGCCCCAGCATTTT.

The CDR3 coding sequence is TGTGCCAGTTTACAGGAGCCCTACGAGCAGTACTTC. Translated: CASLQEPYEQYF. The genes are TRBV27 and TRBJ2-7, with D possibly matching TRBD1 (5 bases). The V end was cut by 9 bases, the J end by 2 bases, with 11 bases between. The CDR3 totals 12 residues. From germline, CDR1 is MNHEY and CDR2 SMNVEV (reference sequence).